What follows are 5 T cell receptor beta chains derived from one specimen sequenced in a study of patients and donors after allogeneic stem cell transplantation. TCRdb ran MiXCR on the RT-PCR reads and lists one entry per CDR3 protein. Found here are about 24,000 distinct CDR3 sequences, roughly two fifths of them singletons; the top ten hold approximately 84%. The sample taken for sequencing was blood, either unsorted or a sorted T cell fraction (not recorded which). Receptor source: a human donor who was either an allogeneic HSCT recipient or a stem cell or donor lymphocyte infusion donor (not recorded which). It is not recorded whose cells these are; they may come from a transplant donor.

The rearrangement joins TRBV5-5 to TRBJ2-3; D is ambiguous. V was cut by 1 base and J by 1 base, with 13 bases left in between. Looked up from germline, CDR1 is SGHKS and CDR2 is YYEKEE (reference sequence). This CDR3 is 16 amino acids long. This chain's CDR3 is CASSLLGPGGTDTQYF. As DNA, the CDR3 is TGTGCCAGCAGCTTGCTCGGGCCAGGAGGCACAGATACGCAGTATTTT.

J is TRBJ2-2 and V is TRBV5-1; D is ambiguous. Deletions cut 0 bases from V and 2 bases from J, with 8 bases between. The CDR3 is made up of 15 amino acids. Germline V gene data show CDR1 as SGHRS and CDR2 as YFSETQ. CDR3 amino acids: CASSLGQTNTGELFF. In nucleotides, the CDR3 is TGCGCCAGCAGCTTGGGGCAGACCAACACCGGGGAGCTGTTTTTT. Using reference TRBV5-1 and TRBJ2-2 for the parts outside the CDR3, the full variable domain is KAGVTQTPRYLIKTRGQQVTLSCSPISGHRSVSWYQQTPGQGLQFLFEYFSETQRNKGNFPGRFSGRQFSNSRSEMNVSTLELGDSALYLCASSLGQTNTGELFFGEGSRLTVL.

This clonotype has just one count. The chain links TRBV12-3 or TRBV12-4 to TRBJ1-3; a weak D match, TRBD1 (6 bases). This CDR3 region has 12 residues. The CDR3 region is CAEGGAGNTIYF. CDR3 sequence (DNA): TGTGCAGAGGGGGGAGCTGGAAACACCATATATTTT.

CDR3 sequence: CSVQSSYEQYF. The CDR3 DNA follows: TGCAGCGTTCAGAGTTCCTACGAGCAGTACTTC. The chain carries TRBV29-1 and TRBJ2-7, with D unresolved. Trimming took 5 bases from V and 1 from J, leaving 6 bases between them. The CDR3 extends over 11 amino acids. Germline-derived CDR1 and CDR2 are SQVTM and ANQGSEA.

V usage is TRBV20-1 and J usage is TRBJ1-5; D perhaps matches TRBD1 (5 bases). Between the trimmed V and J ends, which lost 4 bases and 3 bases, there was a span of 13 bases. The CDR3 is 14 residues long. Germline CDR1 reads DFQATT; CDR2 reads SNEGSKA (reference sequence). CDR3 nucleotide sequence: TGCAGTGCTACCTCGGGACTTTCCAATCAGCCCCAGCATTTT. This translates into CSATSGLSNQPQHF.